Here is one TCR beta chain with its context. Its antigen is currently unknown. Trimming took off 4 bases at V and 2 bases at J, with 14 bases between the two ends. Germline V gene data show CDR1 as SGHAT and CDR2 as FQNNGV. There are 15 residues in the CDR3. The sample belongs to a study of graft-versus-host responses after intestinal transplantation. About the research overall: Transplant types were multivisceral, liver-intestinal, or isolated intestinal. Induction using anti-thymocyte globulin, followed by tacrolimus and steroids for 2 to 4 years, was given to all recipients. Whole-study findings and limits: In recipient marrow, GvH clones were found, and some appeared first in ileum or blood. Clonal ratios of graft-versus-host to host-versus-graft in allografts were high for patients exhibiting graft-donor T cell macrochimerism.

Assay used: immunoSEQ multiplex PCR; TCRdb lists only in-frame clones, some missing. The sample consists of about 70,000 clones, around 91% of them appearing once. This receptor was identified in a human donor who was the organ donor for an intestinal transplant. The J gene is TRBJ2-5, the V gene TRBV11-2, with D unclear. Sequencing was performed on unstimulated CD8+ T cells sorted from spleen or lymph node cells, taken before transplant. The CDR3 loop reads CASSSDQVVQETQYF. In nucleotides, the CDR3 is TGTGCCAGCAGCTCCGACCAGGTAGTTCAAGAGACCCAGTACTTC.